These 15 T cell receptor beta chains came from one sample sequenced in a study of tumor and adjacent non-tumor tissue in lung cancer. TCRbeta libraries were built with three rounds of nested PCR, modified from ARM-PCR. Each CDR3 protein is one row after TCRdb ran MiXCR on the multiplex PCR reads. Among some 80,000 distinct CDR3 sequences listed, 76% were seen once. The template was RNA from unsorted bulk tissue. More than 3 cm separated this lung sample from the edge of the tumor. Sequencing was carried out using distant non-tumor lung tissue. The receptors originated from an older man with non-small cell lung cancer.

Concerning this clonotype itself: Because the CDR3 is missing its conserved closing phenylalanine or tryptophan, this is likely a read error. Because the CDR3's place on the DNA is in doubt, the DNA is left out and the CDR3 is given as listed by TCRdb. V usage is TRBV6-2 or TRBV6-3 and J usage is TRBJ2-2. Germline assignment: CDR1 MNHEY and CDR2 SVGEGT. The CDR3 length equals 13 residues, ends included. The CDR3: CARSRINTGELLY.

This clonotype was detected only a few times. The junction shows a germline mismatch at one end, possibly a read error. This chain joins TRBV11-3 and TRBJ1-1; the match to TRBD1 covers 7 bases. The CDR3 extends over 15 amino acids. The V gene's germline CDR1 is SGHNT and CDR2 YENEEA. The CDR3 loop is CVSSLGGLLGTEAFF. The DNA of the CDR3 is TGTGTCAGCAGTTTAGGGGGCTTGTTGGGTACTGAAGCTTTCTTT.

At least ten counts were recorded for this clonotype. The V gene is TRBV6-6, the J gene TRBJ1-4; TRBD1 might be the D (5 bases). The germline V and J ends were trimmed by 7 bases and 4 bases, with 7 bases remaining between them. The CDR3 covers 12 residues. Germline values: CDR1 MNHNY, CDR2 SVGAGI (reference sequence). CDR3 coding DNA: TGTGCCAGCATGCAGGGTAATGAAAAACTGTTTTTT. Translation gives CASMQGNEKLFF.

Remarks on this clonotype: This may arise from a read error, as a much more abundant clone is one base away. The V call is TRBV18, the J call TRBJ2-1; D possibly uses TRBD1 or TRBD2 (5 bases each). Germline loops: CDR1 KGHSH, CDR2 LQKENI. The CDR3 is 15 residues long. CDR3 in amino acids: CANSPGPSSYNEQFF. The CDR3 nucleotides read TGTGCCAACTCACCGGGACCAAGCTCCTACAATGAGCAGTTCTTC.

A word on this clonotype: This sequence may be a read error, since a much larger clone differs from it by one base. The V and J genes are TRBV5-1 and TRBJ2-7; no clear D. Germline V lookup: CDR1 SGHRS, CDR2 YFSETQ. The CDR3 extends over 15 amino acids. The V end was cut by 0 bases, the J end by 5 bases, with 15 bases between. CDR3 coding DNA: TGCGCCAGCAGCTTGGAGACATTCGGGTGGGACGAGCAGTACTTC. Its protein is CASSLETFGWDEQYF.

With respect to this clonotype: Compared with germline, one end of the junction differs, possibly owing to a read error. The chain links TRBV11-2 to TRBJ2-7; possibly TRBD1 for D (7 bases). CDR3 length equals 15 residues. Germline V CDR1 and CDR2: SGHAT, FQNNGV. CDR3 DNA: TGTACCAGCAAATTAGACCAGGGGGGCAGGTACGAGCCGTACTTC. It codes for CTSKLDQGGRYEPYF.

Regarding this clonotype: Its ends do not fully match the called genes, so a read error is possible. This chain joins TRBV13 and TRBJ1-1; unclear D gene. The CDR3 runs to 15 residues. Germline CDR1 and CDR2: PRHDT and FYEKMQ (reference sequence). The CDR3 here is CTSSPGSCSNTEAFF. The CDR3, as DNA: TGTACCAGCAGCCCTGGGTCATGTTCGAACACTGAAGCTTTCTTT.

This clonotype was seen repeatedly, ten times or more. One end of the junction fails to match germline, which may point to a read error. This chain joins TRBV12-3 or TRBV12-4 and TRBJ2-5, with TRBD2 matching over 10 bases. The CDR3 contains 15 residues. CDR3 amino acids: CASSALAGVVETQYF. In nucleotides, the CDR3 is TGTGCCAGCAGCGCGCTAGCGGGAGTGGTGGAGACACAGTACTTC.

The chain links TRBV7-8 to TRBJ2-1, with no clear D. V lost 1 base and J 11 bases, leaving 12 bases between the germline ends. The germline CDR1 and CDR2 sequences are SGHVS and FQNEAQ. The CDR3 length is 13 residues. The CDR3 is CASSLVLWDKQFF. CDR3 sequence (DNA): TGTGCCAGCAGCTTAGTGCTATGGGATAAGCAGTTCTTC.

Note on this clonotype: Just one base apart from a much larger clone, this may be a read error. V and J are TRBV6-6 and TRBJ1-5; the D gene is possibly TRBD1 (6 bases). V shed 7 bases and J shed 4 bases, with 23 bases lying between them. CDR1 and CDR2 from the germline V gene are MNHNY and SVGAGI (reference sequence). The CDR3 loop spans 17 amino acids. This CDR3 is CASILGSPGALNQPQHF. CDR3 in DNA: TGTGCCAGCATCCTCGGGAGTCCAGGGGCCTTGAATCAGCCCCAGCATTTT.

On this clonotype: A read error may produce the germline difference seen at one junction end. The V call is TRBV5-1, the J call TRBJ2-5, with D possibly TRBD2 on 6 matching bases. The CDR3 extends over 15 amino acids. Germline values: CDR1 SGHRS, CDR2 YFSETQ. CDR3 sequence (DNA): TGCGCCAGCAGCTTGGCAGCGGGCAAGCAAGAGACCCTGTACTTC. The encoded protein is CASSLAAGKQETLYF. Drawing the rest from reference TRBV5-1 and TRBJ2-5, the complete variable domain is KAGVTQTPRYLIKTRGQQVTLSCSPISGHRSVSWYQQTPGQGLQFLFEYFSETQRNKGNFPGRFSGRQFSNSRSEMNVSTLELGDSALYLCASSLAAGKQETLYFGPGTRLLVL.

Only one count was recorded for this clonotype. The chain recombines TRBV4-1 with TRBJ2-2; a possible D gene is TRBD2 (6 bases). The CDR3 runs to 19 residues. The germline V gene has CDR1 MGHRA and CDR2 YSYEKL. Trimming removed 10 bases at V and 7 bases at J, with 34 bases between. DNA for the CDR3: TGCGCCAACAGTCAAGTTTCATTTTGGGCGGGATCAGTCATCGGGGAGCTGTTTTTT. Protein product: CANSQVSFWAGSVIGELFF.

To note about this clonotype: It may be a read error: a sequence one base away is much more abundant. CDR3: CASSRDRGFSEQYF. The CDR3 region has the DNA TGTGCCAGCTCCCGGGACAGGGGATTTAGCGAGCAGTACTTC. V gene TRBV7-9 combines with J gene TRBJ2-7; 10 nucleotides line up with TRBD1. The CDR3 has 14 amino acids. V lost 8 bases to trimming and J lost 6 bases; unmatched junction nucleotides: 10. Germline CDR1 and CDR2: SEHNR and FQNEAQ (reference sequence).

Comment on this clonotype: This may be a read error: a much more frequent sequence differs by one nucleotide. The genes are TRBV7-6 and TRBJ2-1; TRBD2 aligns across 7 bases. The J call is uncertain, as TRBJ2-7 better fits the DNA end. This CDR3 comprises 16 residues. The V gene's germline CDR1 is SGHVS and CDR2 FNYEAQ. The chain's CDR3 is CASSLQAGSMYNEQYF. CDR3 in DNA: TGTGCCAGCAGCTTACAAGCGGGATCGATGTACAATGAGCAGTACTTC.

Points on this clonotype: One end of the junction varies from germline; a read error may be responsible. The genes are TRBV29-1 and TRBJ2-6; a possible D gene is TRBD2 (7 bases). There are 14 residues in the CDR3. Germline values: CDR1 SQVTM, CDR2 ANQGSEA. The CDR3 DNA reads TGCAGCGTTGAGGCGGGGGCTGGGGCCAGCGTCCTAACTTTC. This gives the protein CSVEAGAGASVLTF.